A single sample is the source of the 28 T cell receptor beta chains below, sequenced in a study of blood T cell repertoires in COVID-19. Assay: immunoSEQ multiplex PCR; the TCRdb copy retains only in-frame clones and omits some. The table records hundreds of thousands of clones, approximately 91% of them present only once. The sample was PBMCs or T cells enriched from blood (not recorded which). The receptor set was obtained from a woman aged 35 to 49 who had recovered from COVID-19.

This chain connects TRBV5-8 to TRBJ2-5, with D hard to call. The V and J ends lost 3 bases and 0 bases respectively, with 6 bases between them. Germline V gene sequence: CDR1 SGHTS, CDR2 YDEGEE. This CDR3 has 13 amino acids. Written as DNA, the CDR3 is TGTGCCAGCAGCTCGAACAACCAAGAGACCCAGTACTTC. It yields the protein CASSSNNQETQYF.

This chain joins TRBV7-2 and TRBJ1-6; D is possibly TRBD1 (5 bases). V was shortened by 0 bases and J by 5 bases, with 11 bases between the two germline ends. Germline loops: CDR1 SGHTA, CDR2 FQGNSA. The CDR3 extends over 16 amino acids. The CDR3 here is CASSLASAGNNSPLHF. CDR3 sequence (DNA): TGTGCCAGCAGCTTAGCCAGCGCAGGGAATAATTCACCCCTCCACTTT. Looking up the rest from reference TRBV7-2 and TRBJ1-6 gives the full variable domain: GAGVSQSPSNKVTEKGKDVELRCDPISGHTALYWYRQSLGQGLEFLIYFQGNSAPDKSGLPSDRFSAERTGGSVSTLTIQRTQQEDSAVYLCASSLASAGNNSPLHFGNGTRLTVT.

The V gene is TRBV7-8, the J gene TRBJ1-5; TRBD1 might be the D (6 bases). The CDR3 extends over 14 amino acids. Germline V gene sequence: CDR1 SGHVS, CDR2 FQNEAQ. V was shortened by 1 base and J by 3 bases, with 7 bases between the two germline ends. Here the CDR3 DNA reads TGTGCCAGCAGCTTAGACAGGGCCAATCAGCCCCAGCATTTT. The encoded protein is CASSLDRANQPQHF.

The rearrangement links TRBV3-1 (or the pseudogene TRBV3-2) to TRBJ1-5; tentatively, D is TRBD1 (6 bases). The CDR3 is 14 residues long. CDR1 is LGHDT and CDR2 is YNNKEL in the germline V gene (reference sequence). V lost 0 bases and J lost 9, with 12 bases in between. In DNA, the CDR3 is TGTGCCAGCAGCCAAGACCTGGGGGCGGGGCCCCAGCATTTT. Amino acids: CASSQDLGAGPQHF.

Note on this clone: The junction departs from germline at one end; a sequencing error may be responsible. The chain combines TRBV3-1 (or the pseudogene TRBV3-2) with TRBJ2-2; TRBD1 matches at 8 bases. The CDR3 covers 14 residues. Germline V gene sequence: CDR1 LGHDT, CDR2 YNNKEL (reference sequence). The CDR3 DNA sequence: TGTGCCAGCCGCCACAGGGGGTATACCGGGGAGCTGTTTTTT. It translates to CASRHRGYTGELFF.

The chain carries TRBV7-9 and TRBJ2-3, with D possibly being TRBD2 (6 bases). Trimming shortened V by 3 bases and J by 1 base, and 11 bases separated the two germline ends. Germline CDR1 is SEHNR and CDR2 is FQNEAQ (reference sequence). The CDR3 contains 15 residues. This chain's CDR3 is CASSFREVRTDTQYF. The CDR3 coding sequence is TGTGCCAGCAGCTTTAGGGAGGTCCGCACAGATACGCAGTATTTT. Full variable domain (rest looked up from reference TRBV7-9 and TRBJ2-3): DTGVSQNPRHKITKRGQNVTFRCDPISEHNRLYWYRQTLGQGPEFLTYFQNEAQLEKSRLLSDRFSAERPKGSFSTLEIQRTEQGDSAMYLCASSFREVRTDTQYFGPGTRLTVL.

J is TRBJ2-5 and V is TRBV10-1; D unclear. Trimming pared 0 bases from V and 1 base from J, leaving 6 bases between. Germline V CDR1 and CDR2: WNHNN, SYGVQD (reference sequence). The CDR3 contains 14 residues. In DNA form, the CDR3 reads TGCGCCAGCAGTGAGTCGAATAGCCAAGAGACCCAGTACTTC. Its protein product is CASSESNSQETQYF.

CDR3 nucleotide sequence: TGTGCCAGTAGTCCGAGGACTAGCGGGAGGGTCTCGTACAATGAGCAGTTCTTC. Translating it yields CASSPRTSGRVSYNEQFF. V usage is TRBV19 and J usage is TRBJ2-1; 15 nucleotides match TRBD2. CDR1 LNHDA and CDR2 SQIVND come from the germline V gene (reference sequence). V shed 5 bases, J shed 4 bases, and the junction held 9 bases outside the gene matches. The CDR3 covers 18 residues. Full variable domain (outside the CDR3, taken from reference TRBV19 and TRBJ2-1): DGGITQSPKYLFRKEGQNVTLSCEQNLNHDAMYWYRQDPGQGLRLIYYSQIVNDFQKGDIAEGYSVSREKKESFPLTVTSAQKNPTAFYLCASSPRTSGRVSYNEQFFGPGTRLTVL.

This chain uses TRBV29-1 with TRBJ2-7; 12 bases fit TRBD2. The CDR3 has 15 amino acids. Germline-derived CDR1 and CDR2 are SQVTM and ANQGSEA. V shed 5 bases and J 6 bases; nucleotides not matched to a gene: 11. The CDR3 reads CSVQPRLAGVGEQYF. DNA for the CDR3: TGCAGCGTTCAGCCCAGACTAGCGGGAGTTGGCGAGCAGTACTTC.

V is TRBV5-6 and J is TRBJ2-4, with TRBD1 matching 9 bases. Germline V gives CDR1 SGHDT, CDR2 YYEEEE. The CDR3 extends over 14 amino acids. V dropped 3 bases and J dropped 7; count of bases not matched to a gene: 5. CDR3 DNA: TGTGCCAGCAGCTCCGGACAGGGGATGAACATTCAGTACTTC. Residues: CASSSGQGMNIQYF.

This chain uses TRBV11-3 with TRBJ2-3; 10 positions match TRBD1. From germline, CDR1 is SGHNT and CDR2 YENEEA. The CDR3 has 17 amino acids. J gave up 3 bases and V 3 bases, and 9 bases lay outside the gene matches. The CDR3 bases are TGTGCCAGCAGCTTCAGTAATTGGACAGGGGGTACAGATACGCAGTATTTT. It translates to CASSFSNWTGGTDTQYF.

This CDR3 reads CAISDGDSDGTDTQYF. The CDR3 region has the DNA TGTGCCATCAGTGACGGTGACTCTGATGGCACAGATACGCAGTATTTT. The chain joins TRBV10-3 to TRBJ2-3; D gene uncertain. The V and J ends lost 3 bases and 1 base respectively, with 14 bases between them. The germline V gene encodes CDR1 ENHRY and CDR2 SYGVKD. CDR3 length equals 16 residues.

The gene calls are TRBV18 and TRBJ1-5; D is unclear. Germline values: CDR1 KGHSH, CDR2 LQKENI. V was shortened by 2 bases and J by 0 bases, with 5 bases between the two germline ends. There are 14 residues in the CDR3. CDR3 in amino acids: CASSPVLSNQPQHF. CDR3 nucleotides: TGTGCCAGCTCACCAGTACTTAGCAATCAGCCCCAGCATTTT. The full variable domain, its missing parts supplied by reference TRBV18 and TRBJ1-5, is NAGVMQNPRHLVRRRGQEARLRCSPMKGHSHVYWYRQLPEEGLKFMVYLQKENIIDESGMPKERFSAEFPKEGPSILRIQQVVRGDSAAYFCASSPVLSNQPQHFGDGTRLSIL.

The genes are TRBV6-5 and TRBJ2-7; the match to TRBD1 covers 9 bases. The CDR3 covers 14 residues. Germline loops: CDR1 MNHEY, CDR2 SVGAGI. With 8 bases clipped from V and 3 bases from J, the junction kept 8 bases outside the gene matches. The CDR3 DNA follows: TGTGCCAGCCGTTGGACAGGGGTCGACTACGAGCAGTACTTC. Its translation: CASRWTGVDYEQYF.

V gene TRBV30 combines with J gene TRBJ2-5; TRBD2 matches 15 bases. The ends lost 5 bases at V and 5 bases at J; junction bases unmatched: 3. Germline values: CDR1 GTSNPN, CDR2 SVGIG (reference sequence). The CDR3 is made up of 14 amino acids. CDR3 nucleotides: TGTGCCTGGGGACTAGCGGGAGGGGAGGAGACCCAGTACTTC. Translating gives CAWGLAGGEETQYF.

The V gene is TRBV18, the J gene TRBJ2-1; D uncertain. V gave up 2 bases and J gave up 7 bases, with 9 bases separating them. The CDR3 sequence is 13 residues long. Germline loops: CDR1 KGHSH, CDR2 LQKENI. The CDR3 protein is CASSPGLWNEQFF. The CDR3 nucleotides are TGTGCCAGCTCACCAGGGCTCTGGAATGAGCAGTTCTTC.

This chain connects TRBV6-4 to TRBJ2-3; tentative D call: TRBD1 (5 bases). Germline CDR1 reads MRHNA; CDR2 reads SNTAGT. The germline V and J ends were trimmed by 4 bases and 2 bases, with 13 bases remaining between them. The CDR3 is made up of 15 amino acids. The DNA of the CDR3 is TGTGCCAGCAGTGCCCAGACAGAGCCCACAGATACGCAGTATTTT. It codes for CASSAQTEPTDTQYF.

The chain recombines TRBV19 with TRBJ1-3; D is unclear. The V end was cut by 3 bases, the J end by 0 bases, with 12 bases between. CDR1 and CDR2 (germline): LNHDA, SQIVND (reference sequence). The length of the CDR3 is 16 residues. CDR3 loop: CASSISSGNSGNTIYF. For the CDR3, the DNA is TGTGCCAGTAGTATCAGTAGCGGGAACTCTGGAAACACCATATATTTT.

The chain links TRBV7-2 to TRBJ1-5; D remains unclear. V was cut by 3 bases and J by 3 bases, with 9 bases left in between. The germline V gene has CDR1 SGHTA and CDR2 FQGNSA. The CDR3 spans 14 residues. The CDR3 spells CASSFGGFNQPQHF. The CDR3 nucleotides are TGTGCCAGCAGCTTCGGCGGATTCAATCAGCCCCAGCATTTT.

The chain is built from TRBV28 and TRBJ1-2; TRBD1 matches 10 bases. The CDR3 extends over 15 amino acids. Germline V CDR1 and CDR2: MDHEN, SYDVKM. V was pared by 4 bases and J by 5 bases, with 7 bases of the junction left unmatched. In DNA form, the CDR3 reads TGTGCCAGCAGTTCAGGACAGGGGGTACGGTATGGCTACACCTTC. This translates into CASSSGQGVRYGYTF.

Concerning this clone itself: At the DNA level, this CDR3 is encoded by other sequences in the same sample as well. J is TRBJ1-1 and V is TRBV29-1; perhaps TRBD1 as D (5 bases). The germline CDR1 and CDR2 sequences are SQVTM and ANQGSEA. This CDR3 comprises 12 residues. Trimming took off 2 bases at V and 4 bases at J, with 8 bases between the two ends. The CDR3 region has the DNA TGCAGCGTTGAAACAGGCTCCACTGAAGCTTTCTTT. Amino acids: CSVETGSTEAFF.

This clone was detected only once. As DNA, the CDR3 is TGTGCCAGCAGCCAAGTGGGCAGGGGGCTAATCGGCACAGATACGCAGTATTTT. It encodes CASSQVGRGLIGTDTQYF. This chain links TRBV3-1 (or the pseudogene TRBV3-2) with TRBJ2-3, with 8 bases that match TRBD1. Germline CDR1 and CDR2: LGHDT and YNNKEL (reference sequence). This CDR3 spans 18 amino acids. The V gene end was trimmed by 1 base and the J gene end by 1 base; junction bases not matched to a gene: 10.

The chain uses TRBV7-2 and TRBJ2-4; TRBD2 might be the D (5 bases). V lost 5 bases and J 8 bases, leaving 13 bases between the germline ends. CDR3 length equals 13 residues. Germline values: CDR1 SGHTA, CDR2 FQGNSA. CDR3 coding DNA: TGTGCCAGCAGCGACACATCGCGGGACATTCAGTACTTC. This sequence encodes CASSDTSRDIQYF.

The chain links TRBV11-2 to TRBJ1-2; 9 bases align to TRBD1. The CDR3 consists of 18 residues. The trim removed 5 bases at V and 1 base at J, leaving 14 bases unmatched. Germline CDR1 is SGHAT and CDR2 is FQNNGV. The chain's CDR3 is CASSLRTTRTGVNYGYTF. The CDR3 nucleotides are TGTGCCAGCAGCCTTCGAACGACCCGGACAGGGGTTAACTATGGCTACACCTTC.

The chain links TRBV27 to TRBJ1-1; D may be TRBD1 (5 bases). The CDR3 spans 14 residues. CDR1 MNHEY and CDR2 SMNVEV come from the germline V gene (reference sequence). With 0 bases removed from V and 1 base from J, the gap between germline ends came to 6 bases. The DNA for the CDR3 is TGTGCCAGCAGTTTATCGACAGCGAACACTGAAGCTTTCTTT. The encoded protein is CASSLSTANTEAFF.

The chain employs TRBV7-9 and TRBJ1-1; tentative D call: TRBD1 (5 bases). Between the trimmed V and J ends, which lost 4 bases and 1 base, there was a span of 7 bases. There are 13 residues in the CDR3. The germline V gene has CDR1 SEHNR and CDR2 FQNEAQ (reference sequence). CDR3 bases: TGTGCCAGCAGCTCACAGGAGAACACTGAAGCTTTCTTT. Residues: CASSSQENTEAFF. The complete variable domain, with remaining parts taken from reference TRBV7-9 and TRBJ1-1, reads DTGVSQNPRHKITKRGQNVTFRCDPISEHNRLYWYRQTLGQGPEFLTYFQNEAQLEKSRLLSDRFSAERPKGSFSTLEIQRTEQGDSAMYLCASSSQENTEAFFGQGTRLTVV.

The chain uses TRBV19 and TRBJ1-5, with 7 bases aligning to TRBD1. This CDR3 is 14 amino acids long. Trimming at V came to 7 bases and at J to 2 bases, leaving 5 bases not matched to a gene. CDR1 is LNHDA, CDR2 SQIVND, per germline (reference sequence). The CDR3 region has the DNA TGTGCCAGTAAGTCTGGACAGGGCAATCAGCCCCAGCATTTT. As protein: CASKSGQGNQPQHF.

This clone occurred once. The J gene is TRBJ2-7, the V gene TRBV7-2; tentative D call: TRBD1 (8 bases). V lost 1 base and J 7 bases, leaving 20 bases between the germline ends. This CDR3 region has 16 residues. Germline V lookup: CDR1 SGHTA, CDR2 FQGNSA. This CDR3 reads CASSLGAGQVTGEQYF. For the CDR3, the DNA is TGTGCCAGCAGCTTAGGAGCGGGACAGGTAACGGGGGAGCAGTACTTC.